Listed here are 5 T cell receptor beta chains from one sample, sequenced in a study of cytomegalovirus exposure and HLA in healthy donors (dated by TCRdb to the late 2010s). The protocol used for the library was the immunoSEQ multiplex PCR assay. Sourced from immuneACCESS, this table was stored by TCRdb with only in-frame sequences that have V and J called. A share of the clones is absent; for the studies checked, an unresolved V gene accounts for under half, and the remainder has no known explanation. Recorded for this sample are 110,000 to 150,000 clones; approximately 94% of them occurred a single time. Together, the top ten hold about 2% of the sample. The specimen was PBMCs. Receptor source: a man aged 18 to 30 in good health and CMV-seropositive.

The DNA of the CDR3 is TGCGCCAGCAGCTTGGTTGGACAGTCCACTGAAGCTTTCTTT. It is translated as CASSLVGQSTEAFF. The chain is built from TRBV5-1 and TRBJ1-1; perhaps TRBD1 as D (6 bases). From germline, CDR1 is SGHRS and CDR2 YFSETQ. Trimming cost V 0 bases and J 4 bases, with 10 bases left between them. This CDR3 comprises 14 residues.

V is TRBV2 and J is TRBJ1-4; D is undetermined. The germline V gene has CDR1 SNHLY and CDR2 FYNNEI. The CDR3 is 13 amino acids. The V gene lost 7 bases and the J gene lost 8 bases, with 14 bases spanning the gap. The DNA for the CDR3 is TGTGCCAGCATGCGCGGGTCCGGGGAAAAACTGTTTTTT. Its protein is CASMRGSGEKLFF.

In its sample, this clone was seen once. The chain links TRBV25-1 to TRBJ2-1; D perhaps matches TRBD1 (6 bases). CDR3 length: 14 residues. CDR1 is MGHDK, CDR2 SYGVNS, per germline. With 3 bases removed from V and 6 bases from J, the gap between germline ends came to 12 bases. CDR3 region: CASSDPQGPNEQFF. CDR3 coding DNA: TGTGCCAGCAGTGATCCACAGGGACCCAATGAGCAGTTCTTC.

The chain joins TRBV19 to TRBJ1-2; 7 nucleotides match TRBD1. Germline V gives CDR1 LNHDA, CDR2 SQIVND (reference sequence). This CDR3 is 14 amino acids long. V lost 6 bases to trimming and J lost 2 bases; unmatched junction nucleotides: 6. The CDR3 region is CASRNTGANYGYTF. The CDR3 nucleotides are TGTGCCAGTAGGAACACAGGGGCCAACTATGGCTACACCTTC.

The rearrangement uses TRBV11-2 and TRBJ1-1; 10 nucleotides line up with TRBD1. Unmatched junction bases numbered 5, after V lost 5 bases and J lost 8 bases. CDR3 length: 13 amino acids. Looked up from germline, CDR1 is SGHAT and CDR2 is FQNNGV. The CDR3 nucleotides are TGTGCCAGCAGCAAGGGACAGGGGAGAGAAGCTTTCTTT. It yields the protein CASSKGQGREAFF. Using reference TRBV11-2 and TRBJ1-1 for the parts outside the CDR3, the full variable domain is EAGVAQSPRYKIIEKRQSVAFWCNPISGHATLYWYQQILGQGPKLLIQFQNNGVVDDSQLPKDRFSAERLKGVDSTLKIQPAKLEDSAVYLCASSKGQGREAFFGQGTRLTVV.